A selection of T cell receptor beta chains follows, all from one sample in a study of OX40 agonist ivuxolimab in advanced cancers. Clones were read by immunoSEQ multiplex PCR, and TCRdb kept only the in-frame ones, dropping some. The data hold 55,000 to 60,000 clones, with 84% observed a single time. The material sequenced was CD4+ or CD8+ T cells sorted from blood, taken in a trial of the OX40 agonist ivuxolimab. Every receptor here comes from an adult with an advanced solid tumor such as melanoma, head and neck, liver or kidney cancer. CDR3s include the opening cysteine and the closing phenylalanine or tryptophan. Fields, in order: J gene, CDR3 length, V gene, D gene, CDR3 protein. A D gene is named only where the DNA matches it firmly.

>TRBJ2-1|13|TRBV19|.
CASSTSAQIEQFF
>TRBJ2-2|14|TRBV11-2|.
CASSFGLNTGELFF
>TRBJ2-2|13|TRBV18|.
CASSTARTGELFF
>TRBJ1-2|14|TRBV28|.
CASSDPFDWSGYTF
>TRBJ2-1|15|TRBV11-2|TRBD1
CASSLGTGGMNEQFF
>TRBJ2-2|14|TRBV19|TRBD1
CASSTDRQAGELFF
>TRBJ2-7|15|TRBV5-4|.
CASSLGATHTYEQYF
>TRBJ2-7|15|TRBV19|.
CASSIEVFRGNEQYF
>TRBJ2-1|16|TRBV9|TRBD2
CASSVEAGGFYNEQFF
>TRBJ2-3|17|TRBV7-2|TRBD2
CASSSSRLAGGPDTQYF
>TRBJ1-5|16|TRBV4-3|.
CASSQEYLGKDQPQHF
>TRBJ2-1|14|TRBV19|.
CASSGLSSYNEQFF
>TRBJ2-6|16|TRBV6-6|TRBD1
CANQGTGNSGANVLTF
>TRBJ2-1|16|TRBV5-4|TRBD2
CASSRPIASGSNEQFF
>TRBJ2-1|16|TRBV6-5|TRBD1
CASSSTTGGSYNEQFF
>TRBJ1-4|13|TRBV7-2|.
CASSQLDGEKLFF
>TRBJ1-3|15|TRBV5-6|.
CASSPAGLSGNTIYF
>TRBJ1-6|12|TRBV4-2|.
CASSQGTSPLHF
>TRBJ1-6|14|TRBV6-1|TRBD1
CASRGEQGSSPLHF
>TRBJ1-1|14|TRBV7-8|.
CASSLVRTNTEAFF
>TRBJ2-1|16|TRBV4-3|.
CASSRSDTTRSNEQFF
>TRBJ2-5|15|TRBV28|.
CASSSPSGLGETQYF
>TRBJ1-2|14|TRBV2|TRBD1
CASRMQGVGNGYTF
>TRBJ1-6|16|TRBV13|.
CASSLWDLSGGSPLHF
>TRBJ1-2|17|TRBV7-3|TRBD1
CASSRDRDRAGPDGYTF
>TRBJ2-1|14|TRBV6-5|.
CASSRTRAHNEQFF
>TRBJ1-1|13|TRBV28|TRBD1
CASRTQGKGEAFF
>TRBJ2-7|12|TRBV7-2|.
CASSLARYEQYF
>TRBJ1-5|14|TRBV11-2|.
CASSLATGGEPQHF
>TRBJ1-1|13|TRBV28|.
CASSFSDMGKAFF
>TRBJ1-4|15|TRBV18|.
CASSLTRGENEKLFF
>TRBJ2-7|16|TRBV28|TRBD1
CASSLGTGGPRYEQYF
>TRBJ2-7|14|TRBV15|.
CATSRDAGPYEQYF
>TRBJ2-2|17|TRBV25-1|TRBD1
CASSANPGQVNTGELFF
>TRBJ1-5|16|TRBV19|.
CASTTLGGGLNQPQHF
>TRBJ2-3|17|TRBV7-9|.
CASSLRGTELSTDTQYF
>TRBJ2-3|17|TRBV28|TRBD2
CASLGLAGVYRLDTQYF
>TRBJ2-7|13|TRBV2|TRBD1
CASSIGTAGEQYF
>TRBJ2-3|16|TRBV9|TRBD2
CASSVAAGGLADTQYF
>TRBJ2-1|16|TRBV7-8|TRBD1
CASSLRETGVIDEQFF
>TRBJ2-7|14|TRBV11-2|TRBD1
CASSRDRGLGEQYF